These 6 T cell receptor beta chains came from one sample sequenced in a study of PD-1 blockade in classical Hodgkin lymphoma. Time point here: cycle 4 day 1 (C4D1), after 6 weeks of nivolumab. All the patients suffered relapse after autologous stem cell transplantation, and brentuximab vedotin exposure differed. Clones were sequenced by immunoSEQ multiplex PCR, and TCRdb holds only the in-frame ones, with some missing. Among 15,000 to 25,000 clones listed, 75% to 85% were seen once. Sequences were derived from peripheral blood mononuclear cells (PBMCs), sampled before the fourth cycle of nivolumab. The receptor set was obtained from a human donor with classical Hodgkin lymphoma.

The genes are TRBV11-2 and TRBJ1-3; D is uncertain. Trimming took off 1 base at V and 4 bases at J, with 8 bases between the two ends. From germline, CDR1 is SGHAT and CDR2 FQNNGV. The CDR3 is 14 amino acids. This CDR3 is CASSLVPKGNTIYF. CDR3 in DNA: TGTGCCAGCAGCTTAGTGCCCAAGGGAAACACCATATATTTT.

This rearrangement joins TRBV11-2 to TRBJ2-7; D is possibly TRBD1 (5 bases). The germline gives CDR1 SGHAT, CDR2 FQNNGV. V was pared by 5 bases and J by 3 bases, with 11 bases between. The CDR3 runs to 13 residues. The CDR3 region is CASSPWGFYEQYF. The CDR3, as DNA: TGTGCCAGCAGCCCATGGGGCTTCTACGAGCAGTACTTC.

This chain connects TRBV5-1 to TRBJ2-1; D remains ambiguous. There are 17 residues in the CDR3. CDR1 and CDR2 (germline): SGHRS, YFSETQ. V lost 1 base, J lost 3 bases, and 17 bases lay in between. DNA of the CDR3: TGCGCCAGCAGCTTGCCGCCGCTGCGGCTAAGCTACAATGAGCAGTTCTTC. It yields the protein CASSLPPLRLSYNEQFF. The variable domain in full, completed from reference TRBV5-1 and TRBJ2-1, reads KAGVTQTPRYLIKTRGQQVTLSCSPISGHRSVSWYQQTPGQGLQFLFEYFSETQRNKGNFPGRFSGRQFSNSRSEMNVSTLELGDSALYLCASSLPPLRLSYNEQFFGPGTRLTVL.

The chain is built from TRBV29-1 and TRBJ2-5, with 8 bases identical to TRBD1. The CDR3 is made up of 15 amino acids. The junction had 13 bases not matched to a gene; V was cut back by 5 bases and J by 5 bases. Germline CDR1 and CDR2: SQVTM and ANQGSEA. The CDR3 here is CSVLHGQGKSETQYF. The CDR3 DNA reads TGCAGCGTTCTCCACGGACAGGGAAAATCGGAGACCCAGTACTTC.

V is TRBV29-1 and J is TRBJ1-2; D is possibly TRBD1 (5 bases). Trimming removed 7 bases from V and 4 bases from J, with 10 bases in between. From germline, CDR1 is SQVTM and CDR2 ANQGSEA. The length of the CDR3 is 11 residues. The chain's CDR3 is CSGGPSYGYTF. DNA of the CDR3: TGCAGCGGGGGACCCTCCTATGGCTACACCTTC.

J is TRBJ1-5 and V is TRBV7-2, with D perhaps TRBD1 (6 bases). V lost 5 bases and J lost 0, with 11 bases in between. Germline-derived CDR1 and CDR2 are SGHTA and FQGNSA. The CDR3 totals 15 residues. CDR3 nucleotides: TGTGCCAGCAGCCTGGACAGCTATAGCAATCAGCCCCAGCATTTT. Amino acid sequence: CASSLDSYSNQPQHF.